The 10 T cell receptor beta chains below come from one sample, sequenced in a study of blood T cell repertoires in COVID-19. TCRdb's copy holds only in-frame clones and misses some; the assay was immunoSEQ multiplex PCR. The sample carries over 200,000 clones, around 75% recorded once. The sequencing sample was made of peripheral blood. The receptors derive from a human donor in a cohort sampled during active COVID-19.

This chain uses TRBV7-2 with TRBJ2-5, with a weak D call TRBD2 (7 bases). Trimming left V 2 bases short and J 5 bases short, with 12 bases between. The length of the CDR3 is 14 residues. Germline CDR1 SGHTA, CDR2 FQGNSA. CDR3 sequence: CASSLRGARETQYF. DNA for the CDR3: TGTGCCAGCAGCTTACGGGGGGCCCGTGAGACCCAGTACTTC.

V is TRBV6-2 or TRBV6-3 and J is TRBJ2-7; 7 nucleotides agree with TRBD2. Germline V gene data show CDR1 as MNHEY and CDR2 as SVGEGT. V was pared by 2 bases and J by 2 bases, with 6 bases of the junction left unmatched. CDR3 length: 15 residues. The chain's CDR3 is CASSYPPGLAYEQYF. CDR3 in DNA: TGTGCCAGCAGTTACCCGCCCGGACTAGCCTACGAGCAGTACTTC.

The V and J genes are TRBV21-1 and TRBJ2-5; the tabulated D call, TRBD2, remains unverified against the DNA. TRBV21-1 is a pseudogene. The CDR3 loop spans 18 amino acids. The CDR3 nucleotides are TGTGCCAGCAGCAAAGATCGGGCTAGCGGGAGGGCCACAGAGACCCAGTACTTC. This gives the protein CASSKDRASGRATETQYF.

The rearrangement joins TRBV4-3 to TRBJ2-3; TRBD1 agrees at 8 bases. The CDR3 length is 15 residues. The germline gives CDR1 LGHNA, CDR2 YSLEER. V was clipped by 0 bases and J by 6 bases; unmatched bases: 5. Here the CDR3 reads CASSQDHQGADTQYF. As DNA, the CDR3 is TGCGCCAGCAGCCAAGATCACCAGGGGGCTGATACGCAGTATTTT.

Only a few counts were recorded for this clone. V usage is TRBV6-2 or TRBV6-3 and J usage is TRBJ1-1, with D hard to call. Germline lookup yields CDR1 MNHEY and CDR2 SVGEGT. Trimming shortened V by 2 bases and J by 8 bases, and 15 bases separated the two germline ends. This CDR3 has 14 amino acids. The DNA for the CDR3 is TGTGCCAGCAGTTACGTAGGCCGGGAGGAGGAAGCTTTCTTT. Translating gives CASSYVGREEEAFF.

This sequence joins TRBV6-5 and TRBJ2-7, with 10 bases aligning to TRBD1. From germline, CDR1 is MNHEY and CDR2 SVGAGI. The CDR3 is 14 amino acids. V shed 6 bases, J shed 6 bases, and the junction held 8 bases outside the gene matches. Here the CDR3 DNA reads TGTGCCAGCAGACCACGAGGACAGGGGGGCGAGCAGTACTTC. It codes for CASRPRGQGGEQYF.

The V and J genes are TRBV7-9 and TRBJ2-5, with D possibly being TRBD2 (5 bases). CDR1 SEHNR and CDR2 FQNEAQ come from the germline V gene (reference sequence). This CDR3 has 17 amino acids. V was cut by 1 base and J by 1 base, with 16 bases left in between. For the CDR3, the DNA is TGTGCCAGCAGCTTAGGTACCGGGGTTTGGGGCCAAGAGACCCAGTACTTC. Its protein is CASSLGTGVWGQETQYF. Full variable domain (rest looked up from reference TRBV7-9 and TRBJ2-5): DTGVSQNPRHKITKRGQNVTFRCDPISEHNRLYWYRQTLGQGPEFLTYFQNEAQLEKSRLLSDRFSAERPKGSFSTLEIQRTEQGDSAMYLCASSLGTGVWGQETQYFGPGTRLLVL.

The chain couples TRBV6-4 to TRBJ1-5; D is unclear. The V end lost 3 bases, the J end lost 7 bases, and 16 bases lay between the germline ends. The CDR3 extends over 15 amino acids. CDR1 and CDR2 (germline): MRHNA, SNTAGT. This chain's CDR3 is CASSEPSGPWQPQHF. The CDR3 DNA reads as TGTGCCAGCAGTGAACCTTCAGGCCCGTGGCAGCCCCAGCATTTT.

This sequence joins TRBV30 and TRBJ2-7, with no clear D. The V gene lost 5 bases and the J gene lost 2 bases, with 10 bases spanning the gap. The CDR3 sequence is 12 residues long. Germline assignment: CDR1 GTSNPN and CDR2 SVGIG (reference sequence). CDR3 sequence: CAWLKLPYEQYF. The CDR3 coding sequence is TGTGCCTGGTTGAAACTCCCCTACGAGCAGTACTTC.

This clone came up once. The V call is TRBV11-2, the J call TRBJ1-1, with a weak D call TRBD1 (6 bases). From germline, CDR1 is SGHAT and CDR2 FQNNGV. The length of the CDR3 is 15 residues. The V and J ends lost 2 bases and 0 bases respectively, with 10 bases between them. The CDR3 region is CASSLTGLMNTEAFF. Written as DNA, the CDR3 is TGTGCCAGCAGCTTAACAGGGCTCATGAACACTGAAGCTTTCTTT.